A selection of T cell receptor beta chains follows, all from one sample in a study of post-analysis software for immune sequencing data. TCRdb reprocessed the PCR reads via MiXCR and lists one record per CDR3 protein. The profile shows more than 450,000 distinct CDR3 sequences, around a third of them singletons. Source material: blood. These receptors were collected from a girl younger than 18 with multiple sclerosis. The CDR3 runs from the conserved cysteine through the conserved F or W. D genes are given only for firm matches. Some rows mark clone size as missing; the rest say once, few, many or name a class of expanded clone.

j_gene: TRBJ2-2; abundance: .; d_gene: TRBD1; v_gene: TRBV6-6; CDR3nt: TGTGCCAGCAGTTACCCCCAGGGGGCCTCGATCGGGGAGCTGTTTTTT; CDR3aa: CASSYPQGASIGELFF
j_gene: TRBJ1-5; abundance: .; d_gene: TRBD1; v_gene: TRBV20-1; CDR3nt: TGCAGTGCCCACACAACAGGGGCCCCTAATCAGCCCCAGCATTTT; CDR3aa: CSAHTTGAPNQPQHF
j_gene: TRBJ2-5; abundance: few; d_gene: TRBD2; v_gene: TRBV7-8; CDR3nt: TGTGCCAGCAGCTCGCACTTTGGGGGTGCGGGGGATACTGTCGAAGAGACCCAGTACTTC; CDR3aa: CASSSHFGGAGDTVEETQYF
j_gene: TRBJ2-3; abundance: .; d_gene: .; v_gene: TRBV29-1; CDR3nt: TGCAGCGTTGTGGGGGGAGGTAGCGGCTTCACAGATACGCAGTATTTT; CDR3aa: CSVVGGGSGFTDTQYF
j_gene: TRBJ2-7; abundance: .; d_gene: .; v_gene: TRBV3-1; CDR3nt: TGTGCCAGCAGCCAATCTTGGGCCGAGCAGTACTTC; CDR3aa: CASSQSWAEQYF
j_gene: TRBJ2-1; abundance: few; d_gene: TRBD1; v_gene: TRBV27; CDR3nt: TGTGCCAGCAGTTCCACCGGAGGGACAGGATGGGGCGATGAGCAGTTCTTC; CDR3aa: CASSSTGGTGWGDEQFF
j_gene: TRBJ1-1; abundance: .; d_gene: .; v_gene: TRBV20-1; CDR3nt: TGCAGTGCCGAACAGATGAACACTGAAGCTTTCTTT; CDR3aa: CSAEQMNTEAFF
j_gene: TRBJ2-3; abundance: .; d_gene: .; v_gene: TRBV3-1; CDR3nt: TGTGCCAGCAGCCCGAACAGGGTAGGCACAGATACGCAGTATTTT; CDR3aa: CASSPNRVGTDTQYF
j_gene: TRBJ2-1; abundance: few; d_gene: .; v_gene: TRBV5-1; CDR3nt: TGCGCCAGCAGCTTGAATGATGAGCAGTTCTTC; CDR3aa: CASSLNDEQFF
j_gene: TRBJ2-7; abundance: .; d_gene: TRBD2; v_gene: TRBV20-1; CDR3nt: TGCAGTGCTAGTGCCCTAGCGGGCGTGTCCTACGAGCAGTACTTC; CDR3aa: CSASALAGVSYEQYF
j_gene: TRBJ1-1; abundance: .; d_gene: .; v_gene: TRBV10-3; CDR3nt: TGTGCCATCAGTGAGTCGACCACTATGAACACTGAAGCTTTCTTT; CDR3aa: CAISESTTMNTEAFF
j_gene: TRBJ2-5; abundance: .; d_gene: .; v_gene: TRBV5-5; CDR3nt: TGTGCCAGCAAGGCGGGGAGAAAGACCCAGTACTTC; CDR3aa: CASKAGRKTQYF
j_gene: TRBJ2-7; abundance: .; d_gene: .; v_gene: TRBV5-1; CDR3nt: TGCGCCAGCACAAATGAGGAGACCTACGAGCAGTACTTC; CDR3aa: CASTNEETYEQYF
j_gene: TRBJ2-7; abundance: .; d_gene: .; v_gene: TRBV20-1; CDR3nt: TGCAGTGCTAGAGATTCTAGGTCGTTATCTGGCAATGAGCAGTACTTC; CDR3aa: CSARDSRSLSGNEQYF
j_gene: TRBJ2-1; abundance: .; d_gene: .; v_gene: TRBV6-1; CDR3nt: TGTGCCAGCAGTGAAAGGCTGGGAGAGCGGAACGAGCAGTTCTTC; CDR3aa: CASSERLGERNEQFF
j_gene: TRBJ2-3; abundance: .; d_gene: .; v_gene: TRBV5-4; CDR3nt: TGTGCCAGCAGCCTCAAATCGGGCGGCACAGATACGCAGTATTTT; CDR3aa: CASSLKSGGTDTQYF
j_gene: TRBJ2-5; abundance: .; d_gene: .; v_gene: TRBV3-1; CDR3nt: TGTGCCAGCAGCCGAGGGCAGGACGGGGAGACCCAGTACTTC; CDR3aa: CASSRGQDGETQYF
j_gene: TRBJ2-1; abundance: .; d_gene: TRBD2; v_gene: TRBV20-1; CDR3nt: TGCAGTGCCAGTAGCGGGGCAAAGTACAATGAGCAGTTCTTC; CDR3aa: CSASSGAKYNEQFF
j_gene: TRBJ1-5; abundance: .; d_gene: .; v_gene: TRBV6-5; CDR3nt: TGTGCCAGCAGTCCCAAGACAGTAAGCAATCAGCCCCAGCATTTT; CDR3aa: CASSPKTVSNQPQHF
j_gene: TRBJ2-7; abundance: once; d_gene: TRBD2; v_gene: TRBV4-2; CDR3nt: TGTGCCAGCAGCGGACGACTAGCGGGAGTTGGCGAGCAGTACTTC; CDR3aa: CASSGRLAGVGEQYF
j_gene: TRBJ1-2; abundance: few; d_gene: TRBD1; v_gene: TRBV9; CDR3nt: TGTGCCAGCAGCTCTTCGCCGGGACAGGGGAACTATGGCTACACCTTC; CDR3aa: CASSSSPGQGNYGYTF
j_gene: TRBJ1-2; abundance: .; d_gene: TRBD1; v_gene: TRBV20-1; CDR3nt: TGCAGTGCTAGCCCAGGGGGCGCGGGCTATGGCTACACCTTC; CDR3aa: CSASPGGAGYGYTF
j_gene: TRBJ2-7; abundance: .; d_gene: .; v_gene: TRBV20-1; CDR3nt: TGCAGTGCTAGCCGGGACTCGGGCCGTAGCGAGCAGTACTTC; CDR3aa: CSASRDSGRSEQYF
j_gene: TRBJ2-5; abundance: few; d_gene: .; v_gene: TRBV20-1; CDR3nt: TGCAGTGCTAGTCCTGTGGGGGGAACTAAAGAGGCCCAGTACTTC; CDR3aa: CSASPVGGTKEAQYF
j_gene: TRBJ2-3; abundance: .; d_gene: .; v_gene: TRBV3-1; CDR3nt: TGTGCCAGCAGCCTTGAATTTCATGAGGAATCCCCTGGTCTGGCCCCAGATACGCAGTATTTT; CDR3aa: CASSLEFHEESPGLAPDTQYF
j_gene: TRBJ1-5; abundance: few; d_gene: .; v_gene: TRBV20-1; CDR3nt: TGCAGTGCTATTACAGGGATATGGATAGGAGAACAGCCCCAGCATTTT; CDR3aa: CSAITGIWIGEQPQHF
j_gene: TRBJ1-5; abundance: few; d_gene: .; v_gene: TRBV12-3/TRBV12-4; CDR3nt: TGTGCCAGCAGTTTCGCCAGGGGTAATCAGCCCCAGCATTTT; CDR3aa: CASSFARGNQPQHF
j_gene: TRBJ2-5; abundance: .; d_gene: TRBD2; v_gene: TRBV5-1; CDR3nt: TGCGCCAGCAGCTTGGCTTGGCGGGGGGCTCAAGAGACCCAGTACTTC; CDR3aa: CASSLAWRGAQETQYF
j_gene: TRBJ2-7; abundance: .; d_gene: .; v_gene: TRBV20-1; CDR3nt: TGCAGTCAGGGGATCGATGAGCAGTACTTC; CDR3aa: CSQGIDEQYF
j_gene: TRBJ2-6; abundance: few; d_gene: TRBD2; v_gene: TRBV12-3/TRBV12-4; CDR3nt: TGTGCCAGCAGTTTTCCCCCCCGGGGGGGGATAGCTGGGGCCAACGTCCTGACTTTC; CDR3aa: CASSFPPRGGIAGANVLTF
j_gene: TRBJ2-7; abundance: .; d_gene: TRBD1; v_gene: TRBV5-1; CDR3nt: TGCGCCAGCAACCCGGACAGGTCTTACAATGAGCAGTACTTC; CDR3aa: CASNPDRSYNEQYF
j_gene: TRBJ2-1; abundance: many; d_gene: .; v_gene: TRBV7-2; CDR3nt: TGTGCCAGCAGCTTAGCCCGGCCAGGGTACAATGAGCAGTTCTTC; CDR3aa: CASSLARPGYNEQFF
j_gene: TRBJ1-2; abundance: .; d_gene: .; v_gene: TRBV5-5; CDR3nt: TGTGCCAGCAGCGCGAGGGACGGTAATGGCTACACCTTC; CDR3aa: CASSARDGNGYTF
j_gene: TRBJ2-5; abundance: few; d_gene: .; v_gene: TRBV6-1; CDR3nt: TGTGCCAGCAGTGCGCAGGGAGAGGTCCAAGAGACCCAGTACTTC; CDR3aa: CASSAQGEVQETQYF